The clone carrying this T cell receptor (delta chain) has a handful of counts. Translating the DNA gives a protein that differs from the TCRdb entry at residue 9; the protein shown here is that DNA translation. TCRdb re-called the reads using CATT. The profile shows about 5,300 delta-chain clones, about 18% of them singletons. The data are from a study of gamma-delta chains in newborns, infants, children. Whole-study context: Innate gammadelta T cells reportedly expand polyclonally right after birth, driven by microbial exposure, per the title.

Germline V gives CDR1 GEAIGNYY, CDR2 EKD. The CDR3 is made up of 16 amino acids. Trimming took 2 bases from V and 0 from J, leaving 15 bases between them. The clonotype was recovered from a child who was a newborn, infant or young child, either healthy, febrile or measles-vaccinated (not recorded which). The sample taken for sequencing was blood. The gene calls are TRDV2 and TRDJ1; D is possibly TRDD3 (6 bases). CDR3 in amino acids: CACDIWGSVYTDKLIF. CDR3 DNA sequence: TGTGCCTGTGACATATGGGGGTCCGTGTACACCGATAAACTCATCTTT.